This T cell receptor (beta chain) was sequenced during a study of identical twins. The sample holds many counts of this clonotype. V lost 3 bases to trimming and J lost 5 bases, with 5 bases between them. The germline V gene encodes CDR1 SGHDN and CDR2 FVKESK. The CDR3 is made up of 11 amino acids. Template switching (which added a universal primer site) was used, and cDNA carried unique molecular identifiers. TCRdb ran MiXCR on the 5' RACE reads and lists one entry per CDR3 protein. In the table there are around 470,000 distinct CDR3 sequences, approximately 15% of which are singletons. Healthy Caucasians supplied all donations. These data were also reused for a study on yellow fever vaccine responses in identical twins.

The sequence derives from a woman younger than 30 in good health. Sequencing input: CD4+ T cells sorted from blood. The V gene is TRBV14, the J gene TRBJ2-7; unclear D gene. The DNA for the CDR3 is TGTGCCAGCAGCCATTCCCACGAGCAGTACTTC. This translates into CASSHSHEQYF.